This T cell receptor beta chain was captured by sequencing in a study of a mutant IDH1 vaccine in newly diagnosed glioma. Overall study: First vaccine doses came 4-6 weeks after radiotherapy alone, or with temozolomide cycles. V12 came at week 35, V13 at week 47.

The time point was: week 35, safety follow-up. Every vaccine dose comprised 300 ug of mutant IDH1 20-mer peptide plus topical imiquimod. In every donor, the tumor was a new WHO grade 3 or 4 IDH1-mutant, ATRX-lost astrocytoma. A note on this clone: The antigen remains undetermined.

Libraries were prepared by immunoSEQ multiplex PCR; TCRdb keeps only in-frame clonotypes and omits some of them. The sample has nearly 55,000 clones; less than 90% are singletons. The clonotype comes from a woman under 30 with glioma. The sequencing used PBMCs, collected from a glioma patient whose treatment included an IDH1 peptide vaccine.

CDR3 DNA sequence: TGTGCCAGCAGCATACTCGGCAGGGAGCAGTTCTTC. Its protein product is CASSILGREQFF. The rearrangement links TRBV9 to TRBJ2-1, with D hard to call. The CDR3 spans 12 residues. Germline V gene sequence: CDR1 SGDLS, CDR2 YYNGEE. Trimming shortened V by 4 bases and J by 10 bases, and 12 bases separated the two germline ends.